This record covers a single TCR beta chain. A much larger clone differs by one base, so this may be a read error. Time point: newly diagnosed GD, antithyroid drugs for less than 3 months. The TCR library was made from RNA extracted from PBMCs. Clinicians diagnosed Graves' disease using American Thyroid Association guidelines. The record originates from a study of regulatory T cells in long-lasting Graves disease. CDR3 regions were amplified by Arm-PCR using iRepertoire HTBI primers to build TCR beta libraries. Using its own MiXCR run on the multiplex PCR reads, TCRdb lists one record per CDR3 protein. The repertoire holds around 420,000 distinct CDR3 sequences, with about 15% as singletons. This CDR3 has 11 amino acids. Trimming shortened V by 8 bases and J by 5 bases, and 7 bases separated the two germline ends. The data also belong to a second study, concerning T cells in Graves' hyperthyroidism and ophthalmopathy. According to that study: The primer set for the first-round RT-PCR of the TCR CDR3 was HTBI. Before onset, by a median of about six months, the model predicted ophthalmopathy.

The source of this sequence is a woman in her 40s with Graves disease. V usage is TRBV12-3 or TRBV12-4 and J usage is TRBJ1-5; D unclear. The material was peripheral blood mononuclear cells (PBMCs), obtained at new diagnosis, from a patient treated with antithyroid drugs. The CDR3 coding sequence is TGTGCCAGCGGTACCGATCAGCCCCAGCATTTT. Its protein is CASGTDQPQHF.